A single sample gave rise to the 8 T cell receptor beta chains below, sequenced in a study of T cells in localized non-small cell lung cancer. The table came from immunoSEQ multiplex PCR; TCRdb's copy has only in-frame clones and leaves some out. The table shows about 78,000 clones, with 80% to 90% occurring only once. This sample comprised peripheral blood, obtained before any cancer treatment. All receptors derive from a man aged 35-69 years with stage I lung adenocarcinoma.

This clone was detected a few times. V is TRBV2 and J is TRBJ2-7, with 10 bases aligning to TRBD2. Germline assignment: CDR1 SNHLY and CDR2 FYNNEI. The CDR3 runs 16 residues. Trimming cost V 6 bases and J 1 base; bases outside gene matches: 9. The CDR3 DNA reads as TGTGCCAGCAGAGCTTACTGGACTAGCGGTTCCTACGAGCAGTACTTC. It specifies CASRAYWTSGSYEQYF.

The V call is TRBV6-5, the J call TRBJ2-7, with D hard to call. Germline V lookup: CDR1 MNHEY, CDR2 SVGAGI. The CDR3 spans 13 residues. The V end lost 2 bases, the J end lost 9 bases, and 14 bases lay between the germline ends. The CDR3 DNA follows: TGTGCCAGCAGTTACAAGTATCTGGATGCGCAGTACTTC. This encodes CASSYKYLDAQYF.

This clone was seen only once. V and J are TRBV12-5 and TRBJ1-5; a possible D gene is TRBD1 (6 bases). The germline V gene encodes CDR1 LGHNT and CDR2 FRNRAP. With 7 bases removed from V and 7 bases from J, the gap between germline ends came to 14 bases. The CDR3 has 13 residues. The CDR3 region is CASAELGGQPQHF. The CDR3 DNA sequence: TGTGCTAGTGCCGAACTGGGGGGCCAGCCCCAGCATTTT.

The chain joins TRBV7-2 to TRBJ1-3; no clear D. V was clipped by 5 bases and J by 0 bases, with 8 bases between them. Germline CDR1 reads SGHTA; CDR2 reads FQGNSA. This CDR3 spans 14 amino acids. The CDR3 loop is CASSPNFSGNTIYF. Written as DNA, the CDR3 is TGTGCCAGCAGCCCCAACTTCTCTGGAAACACCATATATTTT.

J is TRBJ2-1 and V is TRBV7-2; D ambiguous. Germline V gives CDR1 SGHTA, CDR2 FQGNSA. This CDR3 comprises 16 residues. V gave up 1 base and J gave up 6 bases, with 16 bases separating them. CDR3 DNA sequence: TGTGCCAGCAGCTTAGGGAATAGCTTTTTACCCAATGAGCAGTTCTTC. Protein sequence: CASSLGNSFLPNEQFF.

V and J are TRBV27 and TRBJ2-1, with D perhaps being TRBD1 or TRBD2 (5 bases each). Trimming stripped 2 bases from V and 3 bases from J, with 14 bases between. The CDR3 is 16 residues long. Germline V lookup: CDR1 MNHEY, CDR2 SMNVEV (reference sequence). The CDR3 coding sequence is TGTGCCAGCAGTTTAAGAGGGCAGGGCTACTACAATGAGCAGTTCTTC. It specifies CASSLRGQGYYNEQFF.

The rearrangement uses TRBV18 and TRBJ2-1; D unresolved. The V gene lost 3 bases and the J gene lost 11 bases, with 20 bases spanning the gap. The CDR3 contains 15 residues. The germline gives CDR1 KGHSH, CDR2 LQKENI. In DNA, the CDR3 is TGTGCCAGCTCACCGGCACCCCCCCTAGGATATAAGCAGTTCTTC. It codes for CASSPAPPLGYKQFF.

This clone was seen a few times. This chain uses TRBV5-5 with TRBJ1-6, with unresolved D. V gave up 5 bases and J gave up 0 bases, with 12 bases separating them. The germline gives CDR1 SGHKS, CDR2 YYEKEE (reference sequence). The CDR3 runs 16 residues. CDR3 in amino acids: CASRPKMSSYNSPLHF. CDR3 DNA sequence: TGTGCCAGCAGGCCAAAGATGAGCTCCTATAATTCACCCCTCCACTTT. Variable domain in full (rest from reference TRBV5-5 and TRBJ1-6): DAGVTQSPTHLIKTRGQQVTLRCSPISGHKSVSWYQQVLGQGPQFIFQYYEKEERGRGNFPDRFSARQFPNYSSELNVNALLLGDSALYLCASRPKMSSYNSPLHFGNGTRLTVT.